The rows below give T cell receptor beta chains drawn from one sample of a study of immune evolution from preneoplasia to lung adenocarcinoma. The data were produced by immunoSEQ multiplex PCR, yet TCRdb's version contains in-frame clones alone and is incomplete. The sample holds roughly 8,100 clones; 81% are singletons and the top ten take around 8.6%. What was sequenced was FFPE invasive lung adenocarcinoma tissue. The receptors come from a person aged 50 to 59 with lung adenocarcinoma. Both conserved end residues are part of each CDR3. Each record gives: clone size, J gene, V gene, D gene, CDR3 protein, CDR3 DNA. D genes are given only for firm matches. Part of the rows lack a size; the others show once, few, many or a class for expanded clones.

clone_size: .; j_call: TRBJ1-1; v_call: TRBV7-9; d_call: .; cdr3_aa: CASIPPTGREQRWNTEAFF; cdr3_nt: TGTGCCAGCATCCCGCCTACCGGCCGCGAACAACGATGGAACACTGAAGCTTTCTTT
clone_size: .; j_call: TRBJ2-6; v_call: TRBV7-9; d_call: TRBD2; cdr3_aa: CASSLGLAGGSGANVLTF; cdr3_nt: TGTGCCAGCAGCTTGGGACTAGCGGGGGGCTCTGGGGCCAACGTCCTGACTTTC
clone_size: .; j_call: TRBJ1-1; v_call: TRBV7-2; d_call: .; cdr3_aa: CASRTGSNAEAFF; cdr3_nt: TGTGCCAGCAGAACAGGGTCTAACGCTGAAGCTTTCTTT
clone_size: .; j_call: TRBJ2-7; v_call: TRBV2; d_call: TRBD1; cdr3_aa: CASSPQTGYAYEQYF; cdr3_nt: TGTGCCAGCAGTCCCCAGACAGGGTACGCCTACGAGCAGTACTTC
clone_size: .; j_call: TRBJ2-5; v_call: TRBV9; d_call: .; cdr3_aa: CASSSTGPQYF; cdr3_nt: TGTGCCAGCAGCTCAACAGGGCCCCAGTACTTC
clone_size: .; j_call: TRBJ2-3; v_call: TRBV5-1; d_call: .; cdr3_aa: CASSLPTASSTDTQYF; cdr3_nt: TGCGCCAGCAGCCTTCCGACAGCTTCTAGCACAGATACGCAGTATTTT
clone_size: once; j_call: TRBJ1-2; v_call: TRBV4-1; d_call: .; cdr3_aa: CASSQDWEGRVGYTF; cdr3_nt: TGCGCCAGCAGCCAAGACTGGGAGGGGCGCGTTGGCTACACCTTC
clone_size: .; j_call: TRBJ1-5; v_call: TRBV7-9; d_call: .; cdr3_aa: CASSLGPGAAPQHF; cdr3_nt: TGTGCCAGCAGCTTAGGTCCAGGGGCCGCCCCCCAGCATTTT
clone_size: .; j_call: TRBJ1-6; v_call: TRBV2; d_call: .; cdr3_aa: CASREVVGRASPLHF; cdr3_nt: TGTGCCAGCAGGGAAGTAGTAGGGAGGGCCTCACCCCTCCACTTT
clone_size: .; j_call: TRBJ2-5; v_call: TRBV18; d_call: .; cdr3_aa: CASSRQETQYF; cdr3_nt: TGTGCCAGCTCACGACAAGAGACCCAGTACTTC